The present entry profiles one T cell receptor beta chain with its context. The entry originates in a study of blood T cell repertoires in COVID-19. Looking at the study overall: The United States, Italy and Spain supplied acute and convalescent COVID-19 samples.

The CDR3 covers 14 residues. V lost 5 bases and J lost 6, with 16 bases in between. CDR1 is SEHNR, CDR2 FQNEAQ, per germline (reference sequence). The assay was immunoSEQ multiplex PCR, and TCRdb's table has in-frame clones only and misses some. The sample holds tens of thousands of clones, over 75% seen once. The receptor was isolated from a human donor with acute or convalescent COVID-19. The donor label of this sample is uncertain. Sequenced: peripheral blood. This sequence joins TRBV7-9 and TRBJ1-2; TRBD1 is a possible D gene (5 bases). This chain's CDR3 is CASSAWTLGHGYTF. The CDR3 nucleotides read TGTGCCAGCAGCGCATGGACCCTGGGGCATGGCTACACCTTC.